These T cell receptor beta chains were read from a single sample in a study of blood T cell repertoires in COVID-19. Some clones are missing from TCRdb's copy, which holds only in-frame ones; the method was immunoSEQ multiplex PCR. Of approximately 120,000 clones in the sample, around 77% were seen once. Sequenced sample: peripheral blood. The receptors were sampled from a human donor in a cohort sampled during active COVID-19. Each CDR3 is given with its conserved first and last residue. For some rows the clone size is stated as once, few or many, or as a class when expanded; others skip it.

cdr3_aa,v_call,clone_size
CATSRDSGQPQHF,TRBV15,few
CASSTQGSGNTIYF,TRBV7-9,.
CASGRSGGRETQYF,TRBV27,.
CAWSETGTGISYEQYF,TRBV30,once
CASSLVAGGSGGEQYF,TRBV5-4,.
CASSLLDTPYEQYF,TRBV5-6,.
CASSLPPSSEQYF,TRBV5-5,few
CASSGRRGRDEKLFF,TRBV2,.
CASTEEYTEAFF,TRBV10-2,.
CSASPPAGSLETQYF,TRBV20-1,.
CASSSGGGGSYEQYF,TRBV27,.
CASSIPLWRSGGRGTFQPQHF,TRBV19,few
CASSLTGLYEQYF,TRBV7-3,.
CASSYGRGGTDTQYF,TRBV6-6,.
CASSLWSTGAEYEQYF,TRBV28,.
CAIRSGTGTDTQYF,TRBV10-3,.
CALTLGGTDTQYF,TRBV24-1,.
CASRTGSFNEKLFF,TRBV28,.
CASSRPGGQETQYF,TRBV4-1,.
CASSQLNQGNPNTEAFF,TRBV3-1/TRBV3-2,.
CASSAGQVNTGELFF,TRBV5-1,.
CASSLMRQGRNEKLFF,TRBV14,.
CASTSTGYYNEQFF,TRBV19,.
CASSLNSNQPQHF,TRBV7-9,.